The clone carrying this TCR beta chain was seen a single time. Germline lookup yields CDR1 SEHNR and CDR2 FQNEAQ (reference sequence). V was cut by 1 base and J by 9 bases, with 10 bases left in between. The CDR3 covers 14 residues. This specimen belongs to a study of OX40 agonist ivuxolimab in advanced cancers. Here immunoSEQ multiplex PCR was the method, and the copy in TCRdb shows in-frame clones only, minus some. The sample has around 76,000 clones; 86% are singletons. This chain links TRBV7-9 with TRBJ1-6, with D possibly matching TRBD1 (5 bases). This receptor was identified in an adult with an advanced solid tumor such as melanoma, head and neck, liver or kidney cancer. The sequencing used CD4+ or CD8+ T cells sorted from blood, collected in a trial of the OX40 agonist ivuxolimab. Here the CDR3 DNA reads TGTGCCAGCAGCTTAGGACCAGGGACTTCACCCCTCCACTTT. Amino acid sequence: CASSLGPGTSPLHF.